This T cell receptor beta chain was sequenced in a study of T cell repertoires in aging, cancer and after chemotherapy. Overall study: Patients with chronic lymphocytic leukemia were sampled before and after fludarabine- or bendamustine-based chemotherapy. The full dataset contained several million TCR reads. Study-wide findings and caveats: Rebound thymic output was suggested by rising median generation probability during chemotherapy in each cancer cohort.

TCR beta rearrangements were amplified from peripheral blood genomic DNA. Trimming pared 1 base from V and 14 bases from J, leaving 18 bases between. CDR3 length: 14 amino acids. A mixed TRB-A/B primer pool amplified rearranged TRB by multiplex touch-down PCR. TCRdb reanalysed the multiplex PCR reads using MiXCR and keeps one entry per CDR3 protein. The sample lists thousands of distinct CDR3 sequences; approximately 38% were seen once. This clonotype was observed once. Its antigen is undetermined. The specimen sequenced was blood. This clonotype was obtained from a human donor with a blood cancer. The chain links TRBV12-3 or TRBV12-4 to TRBJ2-1; D may correspond to TRBD1 or TRBD2 (6 bases each). The CDR3 sequence: CASSLGVRDRREFF. Here the CDR3 DNA reads TGTGCCAGCAGTTTAGGAGTGCGTGACAGGAGGGAGTTCTTC.